This TCR beta chain was obtained from a study of low-dose radiotherapy and immunotherapy resistance in tumors. For the study at large: With fractions of 0.5 Gy given every 2 weeks, Cohort 1 accumulated a total of 6.5 Gy.

CDR3 length: 15 residues. Trimming at V came to 0 bases and at J to 8 bases, leaving 7 bases not matched to a gene. CDR1 LGHNA and CDR2 YNFKEQ come from the germline V gene. The sample holds many counts of this clonotype. Noted time point: after trial treatment. As for treatment: LDRT plus nivolumab, ipilimumab, low-dose cyclophosphamide and aspirin (RACIN trial). TRAV and TRBV primers primed cDNA for both TCRalpha and TCRbeta. TCR amplification involved about 20 PCR cycles with a constant-region primer and V-primer adapter. The isolated mRNA underwent amplification through in vitro transcription. TCRdb reanalysed the reads using MiXCR and keeps one entry per CDR3 protein. The repertoire holds under 90,000 distinct CDR3 sequences, with under 20% as singletons.

The origin of this receptor is a male donor with prostate cancer. This specimen was PBMCs, taken after low-dose radiotherapy plus immunotherapy. The chain employs TRBV4-2 and TRBJ2-1; 7 bases line up with TRBD2. In DNA form, the CDR3 reads TGTGCCAGCAGCCAAGAGTGGCGGGAGTTCGATGAGCAGTTCTTC. Translating it yields CASSQEWREFDEQFF.